These T cell receptor beta chains were read from a single sample in a study of cytomegalovirus exposure and HLA in healthy donors. Sequenced by immunoSEQ multiplex PCR; TCRdb stores in-frame clones only, minus some. The data contain some 84,000 clones, 55% to 65% of them singletons. The sequencing sample was made of PBMCs. The source of these receptors is a middle-aged woman in good health and CMV-seropositive. Each CDR3 is given with its conserved first and last residue. D genes are given only for firm matches. Not every row has a clone size; where given, it reads once, few, many or a size class.

D gene | J gene | V gene | clone size | CDR3 protein | CDR3 DNA
TRBD2 | TRBJ2-1 | TRBV11-2 | many | CASSPLGGGEQFF | TGTGCCAGCAGCCCACTTGGGGGGGGTGAGCAGTTCTTC
- | TRBJ2-6 | TRBV4-3 | - | CASSQDQTGANVLTF | TGCGCCAGCAGCCAAGATCAGACTGGGGCCAACGTCCTGACTTTC
- | TRBJ2-1 | TRBV28 | - | CASSFLGGEQFF | TGTGCCAGCAGTTTCCTGGGGGGTGAGCAGTTCTTC
- | TRBJ2-1 | TRBV2 | once | CASSEGYGKGNEQFF | TGTGCCAGCAGTGAAGGGTACGGTAAGGGGAATGAGCAGTTCTTC
- | TRBJ1-5 | TRBV4-1 | - | CASSSGYSNQPQHF | TGCGCCAGCAGTTCGGGGTATAGCAATCAGCCCCAGCATTTT
TRBD2 | TRBJ2-1 | TRBV19 | - | CASSALAGWAYNEQFF | TGTGCCAGTAGTGCCCTAGCGGGATGGGCGTACAATGAGCAGTTCTTC
- | TRBJ1-2 | TRBV6-5 | - | CASTHGQKTNYGYTF | TGTGCCAGCACCCACGGACAGAAAACTAACTATGGCTACACCTTC
- | TRBJ2-7 | TRBV13 | - | CASSLGTNDYEQYF | TGTGCCAGCAGCCTGGGGACAAACGACTACGAGCAGTACTTC
TRBD1 | TRBJ2-7 | TRBV7-8 | - | CASSVGAGGFYEQYF | TGTGCCAGCAGCGTAGGGGCAGGGGGCTTCTACGAGCAGTACTTC
- | TRBJ1-3 | TRBV4-3 | few | CASSRERVSGNTIYF | TGCGCCAGCAGCCGAGAGAGGGTCTCTGGAAACACCATATATTTT
- | TRBJ2-7 | TRBV28 | - | CASKEGRYEQYF | TGTGCCAGCAAAGAGGGCCGGTACGAGCAGTACTTC
- | TRBJ2-7 | TRBV29-1 | few | CSVRGRLHYEQYF | TGCAGCGTCCGTGGGCGTTTACACTACGAGCAGTACTTC
- | TRBJ2-7 | TRBV28 | few | CASSNLPDSNGYEQYF | TGTGCCAGCAGTAATCTGCCCGACAGTAATGGCTACGAGCAGTACTTC
TRBD1 | TRBJ2-7 | TRBV5-1 | - | CASSLEATDRDNEQYF | TGCGCCAGCAGCTTGGAGGCGACGGACAGGGATAACGAGCAGTACTTC
TRBD2 | TRBJ2-4 | TRBV7-2 | - | CASSLAGGAPGGQYF | TGTGCCAGCAGCTTAGCGGGAGGGGCCCCCGGGGGACAGTACTTC
- | TRBJ2-7 | TRBV28 | - | CASSRGSYEQYF | TGTGCCAGCAGTAGGGGATCCTACGAGCAGTACTTC
TRBD1 | TRBJ1-4 | TRBV28 | - | CASNQRGPREKLFF | TGTGCCAGCAACCAGAGGGGGCCGAGGGAAAAACTGTTTTTT
- | TRBJ2-2 | TRBV7-7 | - | CARIVTGELFF | TGTGCCAGAATCGTCACCGGGGAGCTGTTTTTT
- | TRBJ2-7 | TRBV7-9 | - | CASSLPAGYEQYF | TGTGCCAGCAGCTTACCGGCGGGCTACGAGCAGTACTTC
TRBD1 | TRBJ1-2 | TRBV28 | - | CAATGEYGYTF | TGTGCCGCGACAGGGGAATATGGCTACACCTTC
- | TRBJ2-7 | TRBV13 | - | CASSLGRSYEQYF | TGTGCCAGCAGCTTAGGCCGGTCCTACGAGCAGTACTTC
- | TRBJ1-1 | TRBV11-2 | few | CASSLGGLTEAFF | TGTGCCAGCAGCTTAGGAGGACTTACTGAAGCTTTCTTT